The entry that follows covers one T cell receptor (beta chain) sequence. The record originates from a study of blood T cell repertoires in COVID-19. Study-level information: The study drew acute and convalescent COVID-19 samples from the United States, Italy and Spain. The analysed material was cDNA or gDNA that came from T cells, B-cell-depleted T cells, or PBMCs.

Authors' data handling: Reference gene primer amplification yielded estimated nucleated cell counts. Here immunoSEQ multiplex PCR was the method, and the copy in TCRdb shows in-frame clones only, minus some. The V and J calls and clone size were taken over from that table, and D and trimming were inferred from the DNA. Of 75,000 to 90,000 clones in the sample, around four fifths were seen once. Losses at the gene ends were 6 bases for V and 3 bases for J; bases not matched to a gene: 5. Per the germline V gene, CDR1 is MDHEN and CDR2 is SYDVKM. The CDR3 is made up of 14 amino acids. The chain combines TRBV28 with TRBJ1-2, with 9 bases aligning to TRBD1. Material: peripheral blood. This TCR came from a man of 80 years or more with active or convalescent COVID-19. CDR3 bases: TGTGCCAGCAGCCGGGACAGGGTTGACTATGGCTACACCTTC. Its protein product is CASSRDRVDYGYTF.